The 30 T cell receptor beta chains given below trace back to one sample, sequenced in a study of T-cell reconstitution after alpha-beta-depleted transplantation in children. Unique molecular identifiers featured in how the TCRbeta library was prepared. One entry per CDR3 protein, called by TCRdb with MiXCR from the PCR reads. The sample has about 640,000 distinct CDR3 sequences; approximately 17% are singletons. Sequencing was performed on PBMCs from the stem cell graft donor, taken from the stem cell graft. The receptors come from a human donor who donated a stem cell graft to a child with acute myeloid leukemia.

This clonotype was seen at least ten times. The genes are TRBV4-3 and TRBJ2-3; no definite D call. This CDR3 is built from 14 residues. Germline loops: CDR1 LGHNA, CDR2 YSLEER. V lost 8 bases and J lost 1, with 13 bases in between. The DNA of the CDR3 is TGCGCCAGCGGACGCGGCTCCGGCACAGATACGCAGTATTTT. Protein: CASGRGSGTDTQYF.

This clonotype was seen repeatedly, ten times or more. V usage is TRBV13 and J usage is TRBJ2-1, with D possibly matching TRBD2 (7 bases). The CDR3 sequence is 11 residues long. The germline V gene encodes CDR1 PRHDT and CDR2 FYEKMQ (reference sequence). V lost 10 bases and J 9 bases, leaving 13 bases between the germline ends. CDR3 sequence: CATGEGTEQFF. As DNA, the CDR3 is TGTGCCACAGGGGAGGGGACTGAGCAGTTCTTC.

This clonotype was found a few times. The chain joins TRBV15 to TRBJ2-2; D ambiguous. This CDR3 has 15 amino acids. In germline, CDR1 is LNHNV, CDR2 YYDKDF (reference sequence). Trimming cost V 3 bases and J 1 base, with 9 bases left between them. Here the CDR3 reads CATSSPVGNTGELFF. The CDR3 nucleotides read TGTGCCACCAGCAGCCCGGTGGGGAACACCGGGGAGCTGTTTTTT. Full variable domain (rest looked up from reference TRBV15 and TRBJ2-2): DAMVIQNPRYQVTQFGKPVTLSCSQTLNHNVMYWYQQKSSQAPKLLFHYYDKDFNNEADTPDNFQSRRPNTSFCFLDIRSPGLGDTAMYLCATSSPVGNTGELFFGEGSRLTVL.

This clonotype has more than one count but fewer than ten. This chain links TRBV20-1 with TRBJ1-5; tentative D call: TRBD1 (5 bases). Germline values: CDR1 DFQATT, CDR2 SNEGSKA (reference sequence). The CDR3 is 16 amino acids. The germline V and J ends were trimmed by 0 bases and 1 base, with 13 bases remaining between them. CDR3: CSARDDLWGSNQPQHF. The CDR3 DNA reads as TGCAGTGCTAGAGATGATCTCTGGGGGAGCAATCAGCCCCAGCATTTT.

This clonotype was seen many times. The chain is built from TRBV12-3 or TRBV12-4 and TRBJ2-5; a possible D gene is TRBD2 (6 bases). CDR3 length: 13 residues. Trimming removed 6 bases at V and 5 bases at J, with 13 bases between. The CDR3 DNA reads TGTGCCAGCAGCTGGGGACTGGCGGAGACCCAGTACTTC. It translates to CASSWGLAETQYF.

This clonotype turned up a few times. The CDR3 here is CASSQGRATNEKLFF. In DNA, the CDR3 is TGCGCCAGCAGCCAAGGCAGGGCAACTAATGAAAAACTGTTTTTT. The chain joins TRBV4-1 to TRBJ1-4, with D tentatively TRBD1 (5 bases). The CDR3 contains 15 residues. Germline V gives CDR1 MGHRA, CDR2 YSYEKL. With 1 base removed from V and 0 bases from J, the gap between germline ends came to 6 bases.

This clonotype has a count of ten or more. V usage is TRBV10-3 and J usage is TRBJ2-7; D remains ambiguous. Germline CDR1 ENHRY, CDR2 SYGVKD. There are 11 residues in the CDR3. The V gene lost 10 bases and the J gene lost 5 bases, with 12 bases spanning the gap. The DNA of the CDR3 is TGTGCCACCGCAACGGGTAACGAGCAGTACTTC. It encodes CATATGNEQYF.

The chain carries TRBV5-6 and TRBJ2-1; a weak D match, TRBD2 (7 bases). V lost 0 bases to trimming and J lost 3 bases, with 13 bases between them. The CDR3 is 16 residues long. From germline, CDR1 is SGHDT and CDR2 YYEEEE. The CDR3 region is CASSLVAGALYNEQFF. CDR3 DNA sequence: TGTGCCAGCAGCTTGGTCGCGGGGGCCCTCTACAATGAGCAGTTCTTC.

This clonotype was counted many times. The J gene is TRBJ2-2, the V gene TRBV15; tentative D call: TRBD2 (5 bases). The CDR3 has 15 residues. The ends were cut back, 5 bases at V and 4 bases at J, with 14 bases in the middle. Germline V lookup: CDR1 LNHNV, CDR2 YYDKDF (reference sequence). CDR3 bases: TGTGCCACCAGCCCCCAGAGGGCGGGCACCGGGGAGCTGTTTTTT. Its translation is CATSPQRAGTGELFF.

As DNA, the CDR3 is TGCGCCAGCAGCCTAACCGGGACCGTGAATCAAGAGACCCAGTACTTC. It codes for CASSLTGTVNQETQYF. The chain carries TRBV5-1 and TRBJ2-5; D might be TRBD1 or TRBD2, each matching 5 bases. Germline assignment: CDR1 SGHRS and CDR2 YFSETQ. V was trimmed by 4 bases and J by 2 bases, leaving 18 bases between them. The CDR3 spans 16 residues.

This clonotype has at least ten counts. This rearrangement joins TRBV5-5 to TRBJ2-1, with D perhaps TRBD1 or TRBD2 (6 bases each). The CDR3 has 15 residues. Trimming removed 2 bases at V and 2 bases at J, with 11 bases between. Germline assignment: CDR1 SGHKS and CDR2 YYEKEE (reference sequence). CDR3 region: CASSLQGGTYNEQFF. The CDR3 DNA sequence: TGTGCCAGCAGCTTACAGGGAGGAACCTACAATGAGCAGTTCTTC.

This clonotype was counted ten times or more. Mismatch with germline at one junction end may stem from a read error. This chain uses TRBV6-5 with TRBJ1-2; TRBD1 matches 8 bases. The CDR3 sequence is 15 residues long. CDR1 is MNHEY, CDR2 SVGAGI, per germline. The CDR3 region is CASSDSDRVHYGYTF. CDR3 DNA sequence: TGTGCCAGCAGTGACTCGGACAGGGTGCACTATGGCTACACCTTC.

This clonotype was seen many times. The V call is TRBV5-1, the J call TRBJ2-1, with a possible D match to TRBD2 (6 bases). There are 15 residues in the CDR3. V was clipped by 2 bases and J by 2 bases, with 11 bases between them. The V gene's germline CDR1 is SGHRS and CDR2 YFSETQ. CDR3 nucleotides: TGCGCCAGCAGCTTAAGGGACTTTGCCTACAATGAGCAGTTCTTC. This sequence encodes CASSLRDFAYNEQFF.

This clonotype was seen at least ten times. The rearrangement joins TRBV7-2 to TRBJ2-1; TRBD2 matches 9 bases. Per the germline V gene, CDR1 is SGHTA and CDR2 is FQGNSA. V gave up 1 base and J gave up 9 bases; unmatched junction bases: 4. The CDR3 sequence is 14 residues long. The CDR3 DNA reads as TGTGCCAGCAGCTTAGGGCGGGGGGGTCTTGAGCAGTTCTTC. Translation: CASSLGRGGLEQFF.

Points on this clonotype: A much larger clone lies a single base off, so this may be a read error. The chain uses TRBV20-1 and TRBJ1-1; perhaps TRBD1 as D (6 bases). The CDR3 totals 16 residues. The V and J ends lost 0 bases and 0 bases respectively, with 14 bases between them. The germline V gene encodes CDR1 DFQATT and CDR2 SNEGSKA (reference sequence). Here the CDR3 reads CSAREQGGNMNTEAFF. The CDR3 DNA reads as TGCAGTGCTAGAGAGCAAGGGGGAAACATGAACACTGAAGCTTTCTTT.

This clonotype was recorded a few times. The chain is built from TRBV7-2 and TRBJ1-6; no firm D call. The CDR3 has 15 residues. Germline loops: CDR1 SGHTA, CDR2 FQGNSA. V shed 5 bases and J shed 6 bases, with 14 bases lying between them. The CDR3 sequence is CASSRAFPANSPLHF. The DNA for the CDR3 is TGTGCCAGCAGCCGCGCCTTCCCAGCTAATTCACCCCTCCACTTT.

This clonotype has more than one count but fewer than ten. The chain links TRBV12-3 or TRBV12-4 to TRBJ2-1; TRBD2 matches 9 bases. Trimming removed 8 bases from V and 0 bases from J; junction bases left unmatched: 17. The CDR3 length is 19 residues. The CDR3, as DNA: TGTGCCAGCTTTTCTAGTGGGCTAGCGGGGTTAAACTCCTACAATGAGCAGTTCTTC. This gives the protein CASFSSGLAGLNSYNEQFF.

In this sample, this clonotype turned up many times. This CDR3 is CRLAGGVDTQYF. CDR3 in DNA: TGCAGGCTAGCGGGGGGGGTGGATACGCAGTATTTT. The chain couples TRBV20-1 to TRBJ2-3, with TRBD2 matching over 12 bases. CDR1 is DFQATT and CDR2 is SNEGSKA in the germline V gene (reference sequence). The CDR3 contains 12 residues.

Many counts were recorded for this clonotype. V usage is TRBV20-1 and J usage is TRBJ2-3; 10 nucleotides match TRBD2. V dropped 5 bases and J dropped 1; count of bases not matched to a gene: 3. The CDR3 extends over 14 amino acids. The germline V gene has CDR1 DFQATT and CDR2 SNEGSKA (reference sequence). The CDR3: CSAAGTSGTDTQYF. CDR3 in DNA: TGCAGTGCTGCCGGGACTAGCGGCACAGATACGCAGTATTTT.

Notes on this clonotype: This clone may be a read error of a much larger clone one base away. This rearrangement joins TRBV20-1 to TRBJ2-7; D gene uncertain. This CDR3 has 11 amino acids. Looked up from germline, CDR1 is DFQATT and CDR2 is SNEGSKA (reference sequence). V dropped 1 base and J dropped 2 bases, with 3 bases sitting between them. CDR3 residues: CSARAPYEQYV. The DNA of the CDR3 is TGCAGTGCTAGAGCTCCCTACGAGCAGTACGTC.

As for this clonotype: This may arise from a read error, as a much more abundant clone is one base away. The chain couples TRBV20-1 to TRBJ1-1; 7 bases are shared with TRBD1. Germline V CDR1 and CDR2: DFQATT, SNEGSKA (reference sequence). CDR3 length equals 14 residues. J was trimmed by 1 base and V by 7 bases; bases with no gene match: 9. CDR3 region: CSVRQGGQNTEAFF. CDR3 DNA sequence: TGCAGTGTAAGACAGGGAGGGCAGAACACTGAAGCTTTCTTT.

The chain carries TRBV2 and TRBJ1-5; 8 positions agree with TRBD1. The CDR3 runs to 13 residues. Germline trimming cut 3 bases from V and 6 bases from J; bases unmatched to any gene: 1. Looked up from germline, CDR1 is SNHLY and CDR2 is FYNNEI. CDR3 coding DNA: TGTGCCAGCAGTGAGACAGGGGTTCAGCCCCAGCATTTT. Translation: CASSETGVQPQHF.

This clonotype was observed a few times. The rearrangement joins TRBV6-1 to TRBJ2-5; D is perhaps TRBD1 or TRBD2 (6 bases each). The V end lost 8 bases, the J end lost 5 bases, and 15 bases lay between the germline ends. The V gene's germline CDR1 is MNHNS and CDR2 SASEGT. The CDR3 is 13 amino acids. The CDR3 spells CASFRGPKETQYF. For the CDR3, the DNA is TGTGCCAGCTTCCGGGGGCCGAAGGAGACCCAGTACTTC.

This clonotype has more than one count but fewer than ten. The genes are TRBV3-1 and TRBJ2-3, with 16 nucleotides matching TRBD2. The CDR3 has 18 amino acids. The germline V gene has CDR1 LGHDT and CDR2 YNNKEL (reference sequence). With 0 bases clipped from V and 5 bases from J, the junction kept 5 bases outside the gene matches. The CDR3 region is CASSQDGGLAGGRDTQYF. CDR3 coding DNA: TGTGCCAGCAGCCAAGATGGGGGACTAGCGGGGGGGCGAGATACGCAGTATTTT.

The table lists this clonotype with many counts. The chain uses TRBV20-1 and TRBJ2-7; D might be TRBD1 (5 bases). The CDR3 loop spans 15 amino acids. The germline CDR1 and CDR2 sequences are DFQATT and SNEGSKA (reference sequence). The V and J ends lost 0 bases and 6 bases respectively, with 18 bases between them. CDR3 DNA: TGCAGTGCTAGAGATCAGAAGGGGCGTCTACGCGAGCAGTACTTC. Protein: CSARDQKGRLREQYF.

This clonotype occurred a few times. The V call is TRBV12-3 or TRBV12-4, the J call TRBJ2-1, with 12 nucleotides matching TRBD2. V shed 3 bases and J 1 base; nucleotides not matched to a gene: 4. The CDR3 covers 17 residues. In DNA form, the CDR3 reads TGTGCCAGCAGTTTCGGGACTAGCGGGTATTCCTACAATGAGCAGTTCTTC. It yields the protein CASSFGTSGYSYNEQFF.

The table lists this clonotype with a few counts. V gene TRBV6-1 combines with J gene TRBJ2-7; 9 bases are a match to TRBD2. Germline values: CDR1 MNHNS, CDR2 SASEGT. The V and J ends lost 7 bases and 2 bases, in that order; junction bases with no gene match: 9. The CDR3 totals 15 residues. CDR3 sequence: CASTEKRGAAYEQYF. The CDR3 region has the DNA TGTGCCAGCACCGAGAAGCGGGGGGCTGCCTACGAGCAGTACTTC.

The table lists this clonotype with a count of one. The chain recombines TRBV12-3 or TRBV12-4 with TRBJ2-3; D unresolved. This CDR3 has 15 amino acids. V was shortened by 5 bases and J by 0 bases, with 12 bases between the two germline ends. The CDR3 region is CASSPIRSSTDTQYF. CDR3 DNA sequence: TGTGCCAGCAGTCCAATTCGTTCTAGCACAGATACGCAGTATTTT.

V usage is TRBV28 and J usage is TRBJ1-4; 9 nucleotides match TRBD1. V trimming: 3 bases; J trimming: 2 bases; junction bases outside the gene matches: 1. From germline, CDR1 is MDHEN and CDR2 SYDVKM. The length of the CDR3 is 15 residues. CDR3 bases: TGTGCCAGCAGTTTCGGGACAGGGACTAATGAAAAACTGTTTTTT. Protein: CASSFGTGTNEKLFF. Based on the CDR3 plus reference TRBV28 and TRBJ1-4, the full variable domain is DVKVTQSSRYLVKRTGEKVFLECVQDMDHENMFWYRQDPGLGLRLIYFSYDVKMKEKGDIPEGYSVSREKKERFSLILESASTNQTSMYLCASSFGTGTNEKLFFGSGTQLSVL.

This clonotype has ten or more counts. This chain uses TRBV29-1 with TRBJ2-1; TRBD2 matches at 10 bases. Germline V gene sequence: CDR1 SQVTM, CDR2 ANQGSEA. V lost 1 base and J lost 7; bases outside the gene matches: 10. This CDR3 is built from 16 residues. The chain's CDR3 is CSVEVSSGGSANEQFF. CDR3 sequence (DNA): TGCAGCGTTGAAGTCTCTAGCGGGGGCTCAGCGAATGAGCAGTTCTTC.